This is a list of T cell receptor beta chains from one sample in a study of blood T cell repertoires in COVID-19. The table came from immunoSEQ multiplex PCR; TCRdb's copy has only in-frame clones and leaves some out. The sample lists some 70,000 clones, roughly four fifths seen once, with about 0.87% in the top ten. The sample consisted of peripheral blood. These receptors were collected from a woman in her seventies with acute or convalescent COVID-19. Both conserved end residues are part of each CDR3. A D gene is named only where the DNA matches it firmly. Part of the rows lack a size; the others show once, few, many or a class for expanded clones.

size: NA; D: NA; V: TRBV28; J: TRBJ2-6; DNA: TGTGCCAGCAGACCCGCAGGGGCTAGCTCTGGGGCCAACGTCCTGACTTTC; CDR3: CASRPAGASSGANVLTF
size: NA; D: NA; V: TRBV21-1; J: TRBJ2-3; DNA: TGTGCCAGTCGTTTCAGGGGGCGGCCAGATACGCAGTATTTT; CDR3: CASRFRGRPDTQYF
size: NA; D: TRBD1; V: TRBV2; J: TRBJ1-6; DNA: TGTGCCAGCAGTGTAAACAGGGGGAATTCACCCCTCCACTTT; CDR3: CASSVNRGNSPLHF
size: once; D: NA; V: TRBV6-6; J: TRBJ1-5; DNA: TGTGCCAGCAGTTACGGGGGCGCGGGCAATCAGCCCCAGCATTTT; CDR3: CASSYGGAGNQPQHF
size: NA; D: NA; V: TRBV7-2; J: TRBJ1-3; DNA: TGTGCCAGCAGCTTAGCGCAGGCAGGCTCTGGAAACACCATATATTTT; CDR3: CASSLAQAGSGNTIYF
size: few; D: NA; V: TRBV18; J: TRBJ1-3; DNA: TGTGCCAGCTCCCTAGGAGCAGGAAACACCATATATTTT; CDR3: CASSLGAGNTIYF
size: once; D: NA; V: TRBV10-1; J: TRBJ2-2; DNA: TGCGCCAGCAGTCGCCATGAGACCGGGGAGCTGTTTTTT; CDR3: CASSRHETGELFF
size: NA; D: NA; V: TRBV3-1/TRBV3-2; J: TRBJ2-5; DNA: TGTGCCAGCAGCCCGTTTAGTGAAGAGACCCAGTACTTC; CDR3: CASSPFSEETQYF
size: NA; D: TRBD1; V: TRBV2; J: TRBJ2-3; DNA: TGTGCCAGCGGTGGCAGGGGGCTTGCAGATACGCAGTATTTT; CDR3: CASGGRGLADTQYF
size: NA; D: TRBD2; V: TRBV7-3; J: TRBJ2-1; DNA: TGTGCCAGCAGCTTATCGGCTAGCGGGAGTACGAATGAGCAGTTCTTC; CDR3: CASSLSASGSTNEQFF
size: NA; D: TRBD2; V: TRBV6-4; J: TRBJ2-7; DNA: TGTGCCAGCAGTGACTTACAGAAAGGACTAGCGGGAGCAGTTCCCTACGAGCAGTACTTC; CDR3: CASSDLQKGLAGAVPYEQYF
size: NA; D: NA; V: TRBV27; J: TRBJ2-2; DNA: TGTGCCAGCAGTTATCTCAGCGGCTTTAACACCGGGGAGCTGTTTTTT; CDR3: CASSYLSGFNTGELFF
size: NA; D: NA; V: TRBV7-8; J: TRBJ2-7; DNA: TGTGCCAGCAGCTTAGACAGGACAGACTCGGACTTC; CDR3: CASSLDRTDSDF
size: NA; D: NA; V: TRBV5-1; J: TRBJ2-7; DNA: TGCGCCAGCAGCTTGGGTTTGGGGAGTGGAGGGGAGGAGCAGTACTTC; CDR3: CASSLGLGSGGEEQYF
size: NA; D: NA; V: TRBV6-5; J: TRBJ2-3; DNA: TGTGCCAGCAGTTCCGCGGTAGGAGACTATACGCAGTATTTT; CDR3: CASSSAVGDYTQYF
size: once; D: TRBD1; V: TRBV7-8; J: TRBJ1-5; DNA: TGTGCCAGCAGCCCTTTCCGGGACAGGGCCAATCAGCCCCAGCATTTT; CDR3: CASSPFRDRANQPQHF
size: NA; D: NA; V: TRBV28; J: TRBJ1-2; DNA: TGTGCCAGCAGTTTACTCGGGGTTCGGGACTATGGCTACACCTTC; CDR3: CASSLLGVRDYGYTF
size: few; D: NA; V: TRBV10-3; J: TRBJ1-3; DNA: TGTGCCATCAGTGAAGGCAGGGGAAGATTAAACACCATATATTTT; CDR3: CAISEGRGRLNTIYF
size: few; D: NA; V: TRBV30; J: TRBJ2-2; DNA: TGTGCCTGGAAGCGGCTAGCGAACACCGGGGAGCTGTTTTTT; CDR3: CAWKRLANTGELFF
size: NA; D: NA; V: TRBV6-2/TRBV6-3; J: TRBJ2-5; DNA: TGTGCCAGCAGCCTCGACCTAGCTTTAGGAGAGACCCAGTACTTC; CDR3: CASSLDLALGETQYF
size: once; D: NA; V: TRBV12-3/TRBV12-4; J: TRBJ2-1; DNA: TGTGCCAGCAGCCCAGGGTACAATGAGCAGTTCTTC; CDR3: CASSPGYNEQFF
size: NA; D: TRBD2; V: TRBV7-9; J: TRBJ2-1; DNA: TGTGCCAGCAGCTTAAGGCGGGGGTGGTTCTTC; CDR3: CASSLRRGWFF
size: few; D: NA; V: TRBV9; J: TRBJ1-1; DNA: TGTGCCAGCAGCGTAGGGATGAGGGACACTGAAGCTTTCTTT; CDR3: CASSVGMRDTEAFF
size: NA; D: TRBD1; V: TRBV4-1; J: TRBJ2-5; DNA: TGCGCCAGCAGCCTAACGGACAGGCGACAAGAGACCCAGTACTTC; CDR3: CASSLTDRRQETQYF
size: NA; D: NA; V: TRBV18; J: TRBJ2-1; DNA: TGTGCCAGCTCACCGCGAACAGGGAATGAGCAGTTCTTC; CDR3: CASSPRTGNEQFF
size: NA; D: NA; V: TRBV2; J: TRBJ1-1; DNA: TGTGCCAGCAGGCTGCCAGGGGAAAAATCTGAAGCTTTCTTT; CDR3: CASRLPGEKSEAFF
size: NA; D: TRBD1; V: TRBV6-4; J: TRBJ2-1; DNA: TGTGCCAGCACCCGGGACAGGGGTGGGGAGCAGTTCTTC; CDR3: CASTRDRGGEQFF
size: NA; D: TRBD2; V: TRBV4-3; J: TRBJ2-7; DNA: TGCGCCAGCAGCCAAGAATGGGCCGGCGGGGGGGCCAACGAGCAGTACTTC; CDR3: CASSQEWAGGGANEQYF
size: NA; D: NA; V: TRBV3-1/TRBV3-2; J: TRBJ2-1; DNA: TGTGCCAGCAGCCAAGCCGTTAGCAATGAGCAGTTCTTC; CDR3: CASSQAVSNEQFF
size: NA; D: TRBD2; V: TRBV5-1; J: TRBJ2-3; DNA: TGCGCCAGCAGCTCCGACCTCGGGGTAGCGGGGGGTCATACGCAGTATTTT; CDR3: CASSSDLGVAGGHTQYF
size: NA; D: TRBD2; V: TRBV19; J: TRBJ2-1; DNA: TGTGCCAGTAGGAATCTAGCGGGAGCGAGTGAGCAGTTCTTC; CDR3: CASRNLAGASEQFF
size: NA; D: TRBD1; V: TRBV30; J: TRBJ1-1; DNA: TGTGCCTGGAGACGGGACAGGGGGCGATTGAACACTGAAGCTTTCTTT; CDR3: CAWRRDRGRLNTEAFF
size: once; D: NA; V: TRBV6-4; J: TRBJ1-1; DNA: TGTGCCAGCAGTGCCCTCCCCAGGCCTGAAGCTTTCTTT; CDR3: CASSALPRPEAFF
size: NA; D: NA; V: TRBV30; J: TRBJ1-2; DNA: TGTGCCTGGAGTTACGGGGAAGGATTCGGGGGCTACACCTTC; CDR3: CAWSYGEGFGGYTF
size: NA; D: TRBD2; V: TRBV4-2; J: TRBJ2-1; DNA: TGTGCCAGCAGCCAACAAAGCGGGAGCTTAATCAATGAGCAGTTCTTC; CDR3: CASSQQSGSLINEQFF
size: NA; D: NA; V: TRBV4-3; J: TRBJ2-7; DNA: TGCGCCAGCAGCCAAGTTGTGGGCAGTACGAGCTACGAGCAGTACTTC; CDR3: CASSQVVGSTSYEQYF